The 23 T cell receptor beta chains below were found in one sample sequenced in a study of T cell repertoires in cytomegalovirus infection. TCRdb used MiXCR to reprocess the reads, holding one entry per CDR3 protein. Here the sample spans about 450,000 distinct CDR3 sequences, about a third being singletons. Input material: PBMCs. These receptors came from a human donor in good health (CMV status not recorded). Some clones in this sample may be carry-over from other donors' samples.

This rearrangement joins TRBV4-2 to TRBJ2-3, with no clear D. CDR1 is LGHNA and CDR2 is YNFKEQ in the germline V gene. Trimming left V 0 bases short and J 2 bases short, with 12 bases between. This CDR3 has 16 residues. The CDR3 nucleotides read TGTGCCAGCAGCCAAGAAGGAACCCCAACCACAGATACGCAGTATTTT. Amino acid sequence: CASSQEGTPTTDTQYF.

This rearrangement joins TRBV5-6 to TRBJ1-4; D is unclear. Germline-derived CDR1 and CDR2 are SGHDT and YYEEEE. V lost 1 base and J lost 0, with 10 bases in between. The CDR3 spans 16 residues. CDR3 loop: CASSLLTDATNEKLFF. The CDR3 bases are TGTGCCAGCAGCTTGCTTACGGACGCAACTAATGAAAAACTGTTTTTT.

This clonotype turned up a few times. The chain joins TRBV7-2 to TRBJ2-5, with 12 nucleotides matching TRBD2. The CDR3 has 17 residues. J was trimmed by 1 base and V by 1 base; bases with no gene match: 4. CDR1 and CDR2 from the germline V gene are SGHTA and FQGNSA. The CDR3 sequence is CASSLVGTSGFQETQYF. CDR3 nucleotide sequence: TGTGCCAGCAGCTTAGTCGGGACTAGCGGGTTCCAAGAGACCCAGTACTTC.

Only one count was recorded for this clonotype. Its ends do not fully match the called genes, so a read error is possible. The chain carries TRBV11-2 and TRBJ2-1, with D tentatively TRBD2 (6 bases). CDR1 and CDR2 from the germline V gene are SGHAT and FQNNGV. The CDR3 sequence is 16 residues long. The CDR3 is CASSSSSGVQYTEQFF. Here the CDR3 DNA reads TGTGCCAGCAGCTCATCCTCGGGGGTACAATACACTGAGCAGTTCTTC.

This clonotype was seen ten or more times. In DNA, the CDR3 is TGTGCCAGCAGCTTCGGCACAGATACGCAGTATTTT. The encoded protein is CASSFGTDTQYF. The chain is built from TRBV11-2 and TRBJ2-3; D unresolved. CDR3 length equals 12 residues. CDR1 and CDR2 from the germline V gene are SGHAT and FQNNGV. V was cut by 3 bases and J by 1 base, with 2 bases left in between.

This clonotype turned up a few times. The gene calls are TRBV5-6 and TRBJ1-2; TRBD1 agrees at 8 bases. V was pared by 4 bases and J by 8 bases, with 10 bases of the junction left unmatched. In germline, CDR1 is SGHDT, CDR2 YYEEEE. The CDR3 runs 14 residues. CDR3 sequence reads: CASSLADRESGYTF. CDR3 DNA: TGTGCCAGCAGCCTGGCGGACAGGGAGAGCGGCTACACCTTC.

This clonotype has ten or more counts. The chain links TRBV6-1 to TRBJ1-1; 7 bases are shared with TRBD1. With 7 bases clipped from V and 0 bases from J, the junction kept 8 bases outside the gene matches. This CDR3 spans 15 amino acids. Germline loops: CDR1 MNHNS, CDR2 SASEGT. CDR3 in amino acids: CASTSQGRMNTEAFF. The CDR3 nucleotides are TGTGCCAGCACCTCACAGGGGAGGATGAACACTGAAGCTTTCTTT.

The chain couples TRBV5-6 to TRBJ2-3; 8 nucleotides match TRBD1. The germline V gene has CDR1 SGHDT and CDR2 YYEEEE. V was clipped by 3 bases and J by 1 base; unmatched bases: 4. This CDR3 has 15 amino acids. The CDR3 DNA is TGTGCCAGCAGCTATCTGACAGGGGGCACAGATACGCAGTATTTT. Translating gives CASSYLTGGTDTQYF.

This clonotype was observed many times. The CDR3 bases are TGTGCCAGCAGTTCAACGGACAGTGAAGCTTTCTTT. It specifies CASSSTDSEAFF. The chain uses TRBV28 and TRBJ1-1, with D perhaps matching TRBD1 (6 bases). The V gene lost 4 bases and the J gene lost 7 bases, with 10 bases spanning the gap. The CDR3 runs to 12 residues. Germline V CDR1 and CDR2: MDHEN, SYDVKM.

This clonotype has at least ten counts. V and J are TRBV7-8 and TRBJ1-5, with D hard to call. The CDR3 consists of 15 residues. CDR1 is SGHVS, CDR2 FQNEAQ, per germline. The germline V and J ends were trimmed by 5 bases and 0 bases, with 11 bases remaining between them. Here the CDR3 reads CASSKVLNSNQPQHF. The CDR3 DNA reads as TGTGCCAGCAGCAAGGTTTTAAATAGCAATCAGCCCCAGCATTTT.

This clonotype appeared many times. This chain uses TRBV12-3 or TRBV12-4 with TRBJ2-7; TRBD2 matches at 13 bases. V shed 6 bases, J shed 4 bases, and the junction held 9 bases outside the gene matches. CDR3 length equals 16 residues. The CDR3 DNA sequence: TGTGCCAGCAGCACCCGGACTAGCGGGGGCCGTTACGAGCAGTACTTC. It specifies CASSTRTSGGRYEQYF.

V is TRBV29-1 and J is TRBJ2-5, with a weak D call TRBD2 (7 bases). The CDR3 runs to 15 residues. In germline, CDR1 is SQVTM, CDR2 ANQGSEA. Trimming took 5 bases from V and 5 from J, leaving 21 bases between them. This CDR3 is CSVTLSRGAGETQYF. The CDR3 DNA follows: TGCAGCGTTACGCTTAGTCGGGGGGCCGGCGAGACCCAGTACTTC. The full variable domain, rest sourced from reference TRBV29-1 and TRBJ2-5, is SAVISQKPSRDICQRGTSLTIQCQVDSQVTMMFWYRQQPGQSLTLIATANQGSEATYESGFVIDKFPISRPNLTFSTLTVSNMSPEDSSIYLCSVTLSRGAGETQYFGPGTRLLVL.

With respect to this clonotype: At one of its ends the junction is not consistent with the germline gene, which may arise from a read error. The chain carries TRBV7-8 and TRBJ1-1; 8 bases are a match to TRBD1. The V gene's germline CDR1 is SGHVS and CDR2 FQNEAQ. The CDR3 is made up of 13 amino acids. The CDR3: CARSLDRVTEDFF. Here the CDR3 DNA reads TGTGCCAGAAGCTTGGACAGGGTAACTGAAGATTTCTTT.

This clonotype was seen only a few times. The chain uses TRBV29-1 and TRBJ1-2, with no clear D. The CDR3 consists of 9 residues. The germline V gene encodes CDR1 SQVTM and CDR2 ANQGSEA. The V gene lost 4 bases and the J gene lost 6 bases, with 3 bases spanning the gap. The CDR3 protein is CSVVDGYTF. CDR3 nucleotide sequence: TGCAGCGTTGTAGATGGCTACACCTTC. The whole variable domain, filled in from reference TRBV29-1 and TRBJ1-2, reads SAVISQKPSRDICQRGTSLTIQCQVDSQVTMMFWYRQQPGQSLTLIATANQGSEATYESGFVIDKFPISRPNLTFSTLTVSNMSPEDSSIYLCSVVDGYTFGSGTRLTVV.

This clonotype was seen more than once but under ten times. The rearrangement links TRBV3-1 to TRBJ2-4; D is ambiguous. CDR3 length equals 13 residues. The germline gives CDR1 LGHDT, CDR2 YNNKEL (reference sequence). V dropped 2 bases and J dropped 5 bases, with 7 bases sitting between them. The CDR3 region is CASSQSQQNIQYF. As DNA, the CDR3 is TGTGCCAGCAGCCAAAGTCAGCAAAACATTCAGTACTTC. Combining the CDR3 with reference TRBV3-1 and TRBJ2-4 gives the whole variable domain DTAVSQTPKYLVTQMGNDKSIKCEQNLGHDTMYWYKQDSKKFLKIMFSYNNKELIINETVPNRFSPKSPDKAHLNLHINSLELGDSAVYFCASSQSQQNIQYFGAGTRLSVL.

Comments on this clonotype: Because the CDR3 is missing its conserved closing phenylalanine or tryptophan, this is likely a read error. It is unclear where the CDR3 begins or ends on the DNA, so no DNA is shown, and the CDR3 is as TCRdb lists it. The chain recombines TRBV7-2 with TRBJ2-1. The CDR3 totals 14 residues, both ends included. CDR1 is SGHTA, CDR2 FQGNSA, per germline. The CDR3 region is CASSPCLLNNEQVV.

CDR3 nucleotides: TGTGCCAGCAGTTACCCGGATGATGGTCGGGGCAATGAGCAGTTCTTC. It codes for CASSYPDDGRGNEQFF. The chain recombines TRBV6-2 or TRBV6-3 with TRBJ2-1; possible D gene TRBD2, 5 bases. CDR1 is MNHEY and CDR2 is SVGEGT in the germline V gene. The CDR3 has 16 amino acids. Trimming removed 2 bases from V and 6 bases from J, with 17 bases in between.

The chain combines TRBV12-3 or TRBV12-4 with TRBJ1-5; D remains unclear. The germline V and J ends were trimmed by 3 bases and 5 bases, with 11 bases remaining between them. CDR3 length equals 14 residues. Here the CDR3 reads CASSFGVKDQPQHF. DNA for the CDR3: TGTGCCAGCAGTTTCGGGGTTAAGGATCAGCCCCAGCATTTT.

In its sample, this clonotype was seen many times. This chain links TRBV12-3 or TRBV12-4 with TRBJ1-6, with D tentatively TRBD1 (6 bases). The CDR3 is 16 amino acids. V shed 6 bases and J shed 8 bases, with 20 bases lying between them. CDR3 sequence: CASSTPQGGGYSPLHF. As DNA, the CDR3 is TGTGCCAGCAGCACCCCACAGGGAGGAGGATATTCACCCCTCCACTTT.

This clonotype came up many times. At one end, the junction sequence differs from germline, possibly due to a read error. The V call is TRBV7-7, the J call TRBJ2-1; 11 positions agree with TRBD2. The CDR3 covers 14 residues. CDR1 and CDR2 from the germline V gene are SSHAT and FNYEAQ (reference sequence). The CDR3 DNA reads as TGTGCTAGCAGCTTGACTAGCGGGGCCCCTGAGCAGTTCTTC. It encodes CASSLTSGAPEQFF.

This clonotype was picked up a small number of times. The V call is TRBV19, the J call TRBJ1-5, with 7 bases matching TRBD1. With 7 bases clipped from V and 1 base from J, the junction kept 7 bases outside the gene matches. Germline V lookup: CDR1 LNHDA, CDR2 SQIVND (reference sequence). This CDR3 has 15 amino acids. The CDR3 here is CASKQGGGSNQPQHF. As DNA, the CDR3 is TGTGCCAGTAAGCAGGGGGGCGGAAGCAATCAGCCCCAGCATTTT.

The chain combines TRBV6-1 with TRBJ1-4; D is undetermined. V lost 2 bases to trimming and J lost 8 bases, with 18 bases between them. The CDR3 covers 16 residues. Germline CDR1 is MNHNS and CDR2 is SASEGT. The CDR3 spells CASSERESGGLEKLFF. The DNA for the CDR3 is TGTGCCAGCAGTGAAAGGGAGTCCGGTGGTTTGGAAAAACTGTTTTTT.

With respect to this clonotype: Without the conserved terminal phenylalanine or tryptophan, this CDR3 likely stems from a read error. This rearrangement joins TRBV19 to TRBJ2-7; 7 nucleotides line up with TRBD1. Trimming at V came to 10 bases and at J to 3 bases, leaving 15 bases not matched to a gene. The CDR3 sequence is 15 residues long. Germline CDR1 and CDR2: LNHDA and SQIVND (reference sequence). Here the CDR3 reads CATTPDRSSLYEQYL. Here the CDR3 DNA reads TGTGCCACTACCCCGGACAGGAGCAGCCTCTACGAGCAGTACTTA.